A selection of T cell receptor beta chains follows, all from one sample in a study of CD8+CD57+ T cells in acquired aplastic anemia. A single record per CDR3 protein comes from TCRdb applying MiXCR to the reads. In the table there are around 160,000 distinct CDR3 sequences, around 48% of which are singletons. Sequenced sample: sorted CD4+, CD8+, or CD8+CD57+ T cells (not recorded which) from PBMCs. The receptor source for this set is a human donor with aplastic anemia. Each CDR3 is given with its conserved first and last residue. A D gene is named only where the DNA matches it firmly. Clone sizes are given selectively: once, few, many, or a class where the clone is expanded.

v_gene	d_gene	j_gene	abundance	CDR3aa	CDR3nt
TRBV19	NA	TRBJ2-3	NA	CAGSIRARTDTQYF	TGTGCCGGTAGTATTAGAGCCCGCACAGATACGCAGTATTTT
TRBV10-3	NA	TRBJ2-7	many	CAISPDSYEQYF	TGTGCCATCAGTCCAGACAGCTACGAGCAGTACTTC
TRBV24-1	NA	TRBJ2-1	many	CATSDLEPGEQFF	TGTGCCACCAGTGATTTGGAACCGGGGGAGCAGTTCTTC
TRBV15	NA	TRBJ2-5	NA	CATSRDRASQYF	TGTGCCACCAGCAGAGATCGGGCGTCCCAGTACTTC
TRBV2	TRBD1	TRBJ1-1	NA	CASWGTGETEAFF	TGTGCCAGCTGGGGGACAGGGGAAACTGAAGCTTTCTTT
TRBV5-6	NA	TRBJ1-6	many	CASSFSISPLHF	TGTGCCAGCAGCTTCTCGATTTCACCCCTCCACTTT
TRBV7-2	TRBD1	TRBJ1-4	many	CASSEQGAGEKLFF	TGTGCCAGCAGCGAACAGGGGGCGGGTGAAAAACTGTTTTTT
TRBV11-2	TRBD1	TRBJ2-1	NA	CASSLGQGSDNEQFF	TGTGCCAGCAGCTTGGGACAGGGGTCGGACAATGAGCAGTTCTTC
TRBV29-1	NA	TRBJ2-1	many	CSVGRADNEQFF	TGCAGCGTTGGTCGGGCCGACAATGAGCAGTTCTTC
TRBV19	NA	TRBJ2-3	NA	CASSLRTASTDTQYF	TGTGCCAGTAGTCTCCGGACAGCTAGCACAGATACGCAGTATTTT
TRBV30	NA	TRBJ1-3	NA	CACNPQRLSGNTIYF	TGTGCCTGTAACCCCCAAAGGTTGTCCGGAAACACCATATATTTT
TRBV24-1	NA	TRBJ2-1	NA	CATSHDAGLGNEQFF	TGTGCCACCAGTCATGACGCGGGATTGGGGAATGAGCAGTTCTTC
TRBV12-3/TRBV12-4	NA	TRBJ1-6	NA	CASSPRVANSPLHF	TGTGCCAGCAGTCCTCGGGTGGCTAATTCACCCCTCCACTTT
TRBV5-4	TRBD1	TRBJ2-5	many	CASSPQGAMRETQYF	TGTGCCAGCAGCCCCCAGGGGGCGATGAGGGAGACCCAGTACTTC
TRBV10-3	NA	TRBJ1-3	NA	CAISESGGGNTIYF	TGTGCCATCAGTGAGTCTGGAGGGGGAAACACCATATATTTT
TRBV19	NA	TRBJ2-1	once	CASCEAAGPTYNEQFF	TGTGCCAGCTGTGAAGCGGCAGGGCCGACCTACAATGAGCAGTTCTTC
TRBV20-1	NA	TRBJ2-3	NA	CSASPSEPSTDTQYF	TGCAGTGCTAGTCCTAGCGAGCCTAGCACAGATACGCAGTATTTT
TRBV24-1	TRBD1	TRBJ1-6	NA	CATSDSRTGAGSPLHF	TGTGCCACCAGTGATTCCAGGACAGGGGCAGGTTCGCCCCTCCACTTT
TRBV3-1	TRBD2	TRBJ2-1	few	CASSQDYPGGNEQFF	TGTGCCAGCAGCCAAGATTATCCGGGGGGCAATGAGCAGTTCTTC
TRBV7-3	TRBD1	TRBJ1-2	many	CASSLGTGRVTF	TGTGCCAGCAGCCTCGGGACAGGTCGAGTCACCTTC